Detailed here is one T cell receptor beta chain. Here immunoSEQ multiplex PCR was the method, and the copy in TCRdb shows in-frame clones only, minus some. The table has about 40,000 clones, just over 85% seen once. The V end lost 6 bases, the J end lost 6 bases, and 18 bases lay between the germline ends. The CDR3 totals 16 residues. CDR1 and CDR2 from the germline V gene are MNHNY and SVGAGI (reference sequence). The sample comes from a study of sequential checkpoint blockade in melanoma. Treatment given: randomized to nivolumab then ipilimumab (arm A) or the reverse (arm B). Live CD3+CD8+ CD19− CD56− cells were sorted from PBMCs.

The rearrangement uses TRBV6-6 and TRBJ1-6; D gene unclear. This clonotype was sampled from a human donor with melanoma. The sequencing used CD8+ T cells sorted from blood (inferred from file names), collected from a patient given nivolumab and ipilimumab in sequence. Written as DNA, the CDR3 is TGTGCCAGCAGACTAGCAACGAAGAGAACTAATTCACCCCTCCACTTT. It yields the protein CASRLATKRTNSPLHF.